This TCR beta chain was sequenced in a study of beta chain features in type 1 diabetes. Whole-study results and caveats: PCR could preferentially amplify shorter templates, alike in patients and controls. Researchers could not determine here whether HLA type influences TCRB rearrangement.

Details on this clone: As yet, its antigen is unknown.

Of the isolated RNA, all was reverse transcribed, and so the sequenced material was expressed TCRB transcripts. The method was immunoSEQ multiplex PCR; TCRdb's version includes in-frame clones alone and lacks a portion of them. Here the sample spans a few hundred thousand clones, 9.5% to 13% being singletons. Germline values: CDR1 SGHRS, CDR2 YFSETQ. This CDR3 has 14 amino acids. The trim removed 4 bases at V and 4 bases at J, leaving 5 bases unmatched. The chain carries TRBV5-1 and TRBJ1-1; 9 bases are shared with TRBD1. The receptor was derived from a man between 18 and 35 years old in good health. What was sequenced was central memory CD4+ T cells from blood. The chain's CDR3 is CASSATTGGTEAFF. CDR3 DNA: TGCGCCAGCAGCGCCACGACAGGGGGCACTGAAGCTTTCTTT.